These 25 T cell receptor beta chains originate from one sample sequenced in a study of shared clonotypes between healthy human individuals. Sequenced by immunoSEQ multiplex PCR; TCRdb stores in-frame clones only, minus some. The sample consists of about 2.3 million clones, under 95% of them appearing once. The material sequenced was naive CD4+ T cells from PBMCs. Subset specified: CD45RA+ positively selected. These receptors all stem from a man aged 18 to 29 in good health. Some clones in this sample may be carry-over from other donors' samples.

The CDR3 reads CASSRPSSGNSYNEQFF. The CDR3 DNA reads as TGTGCCAGCAGCCGACCCTCTAGCGGGAATTCCTACAATGAGCAGTTCTTC. The rearrangement uses TRBV7-9 and TRBJ2-1, with 9 bases aligning to TRBD2. From germline, CDR1 is SEHNR and CDR2 FQNEAQ (reference sequence). V lost 5 bases and J lost 1; bases outside the gene matches: 9. This CDR3 region has 17 residues. Full variable domain (rest looked up from reference TRBV7-9 and TRBJ2-1): DTGVSQNPRHKITKRGQNVTFRCDPISEHNRLYWYRQTLGQGPEFLTYFQNEAQLEKSRLLSDRFSAERPKGSFSTLEIQRTEQGDSAMYLCASSRPSSGNSYNEQFFGPGTRLTVL.

This clone was seen only once. This chain links TRBV15 with TRBJ2-7; D may be TRBD2 (6 bases). Germline V gene sequence: CDR1 LNHNV, CDR2 YYDKDF (reference sequence). The V end lost 5 bases, the J end lost 4 bases, and 21 bases lay between the germline ends. This CDR3 has 16 residues. The CDR3 nucleotides are TGTGCCACCAGCGGCCTGGGAGGTTCCAAGGCTTACGAGCAGTACTTC. Protein: CATSGLGGSKAYEQYF.

The chain recombines TRBV7-8 with TRBJ2-5; D possibly corresponds to TRBD2 (6 bases). CDR3 length equals 15 residues. V dropped 1 base and J dropped 1 base, with 10 bases sitting between them. Germline lookup yields CDR1 SGHVS and CDR2 FQNEAQ. This chain's CDR3 is CASSLGGALQETQYF. The CDR3, as DNA: TGTGCCAGCAGCTTAGGCGGGGCCCTCCAAGAGACCCAGTACTTC.

The table lists this clone with a few counts. J is TRBJ1-1 and V is TRBV4-1; the D gene is possibly TRBD1 (5 bases). CDR1 and CDR2 (germline): MGHRA, YSYEKL. Trimming cost V 3 bases and J 3 bases, with 14 bases left between them. The CDR3 covers 15 residues. CDR3 DNA sequence: TGCGCCAGCAGCCAGAGCCAGGGCGCGGACACTGAAGCTTTCTTT. The encoded protein is CASSQSQGADTEAFF.

V usage is TRBV19 and J usage is TRBJ1-5; D remains ambiguous. Trimming stripped 0 bases from V and 8 bases from J, with 11 bases between. The CDR3 consists of 14 residues. Germline CDR1 reads LNHDA; CDR2 reads SQIVND (reference sequence). The CDR3 protein is CASSIDLSVKPQHF. CDR3 in DNA: TGTGCCAGTAGTATAGATCTTTCGGTTAAGCCCCAGCATTTT.

The gene calls are TRBV28 and TRBJ2-5, with D possibly TRBD1 on 6 matching bases. This CDR3 has 15 residues. V was cut by 4 bases and J by 12 bases, with 24 bases left in between. Germline assignment: CDR1 MDHEN and CDR2 SYDVKM. The CDR3 loop is CASSSIQGPRVREYF. DNA of the CDR3: TGTGCCAGCAGTTCCATCCAGGGGCCCAGGGTTCGGGAGTACTTC.

V and J are TRBV9 and TRBJ1-2, with D possibly TRBD1 on 5 matching bases. This CDR3 comprises 15 residues. The germline V gene has CDR1 SGDLS and CDR2 YYNGEE. The V end was cut by 0 bases, the J end by 7 bases, with 16 bases between. CDR3 residues: CASSVAPQGVSGYTF. As DNA, the CDR3 is TGTGCCAGCAGCGTAGCACCCCAGGGTGTAAGTGGCTACACCTTC.

The V and J genes are TRBV5-4 and TRBJ2-7; the D is unclear. V was clipped by 4 bases and J by 0 bases, with 11 bases between them. The germline gives CDR1 SGHNT, CDR2 YYREEE (reference sequence). The CDR3 covers 14 residues. The CDR3 here is CASSHSGVSYEQYF. In DNA, the CDR3 is TGTGCCAGCAGCCACAGTGGGGTCTCCTACGAGCAGTACTTC.

Concerning this clone itself: In the same sample, other DNA sequences code for this CDR3. The chain has TRBV7-3 and TRBJ1-1; tentatively, D is TRBD1 (6 bases). V lost 3 bases to trimming and J lost 3 bases, with 8 bases between them. Germline CDR1 is SGHTA and CDR2 is FQGTGA. The CDR3 spans 13 residues. CDR3 protein: CASSFSGDTEAFF. CDR3 bases: TGTGCCAGCAGCTTTTCAGGGGACACTGAAGCTTTCTTT.

The rearrangement joins TRBV11-1 to TRBJ1-1; no firm D call. The V end lost 5 bases, the J end lost 4 bases, and 5 bases lay between the germline ends. The CDR3 consists of 11 residues. Germline values: CDR1 SGHAT, CDR2 FQDESV (reference sequence). The CDR3 reads CASSITTEAFF. CDR3 in DNA: TGTGCCAGCAGCATAACCACTGAAGCTTTCTTT.

There are a few counts of this clone. This chain connects TRBV7-2 to TRBJ1-5; 9 positions match TRBD1. Per the germline V gene, CDR1 is SGHTA and CDR2 is FQGNSA. V was clipped by 7 bases and J by 0 bases; unmatched bases: 10. The CDR3 extends over 17 amino acids. In DNA, the CDR3 is TGTGCCAGCACCGAGGGACAGGGAGTTTATAGCAATCAGCCCCAGCATTTT. This gives the protein CASTEGQGVYSNQPQHF.

V and J are TRBV28 and TRBJ2-3; 7 nucleotides agree with TRBD2. The CDR3 is 14 residues long. Germline CDR1 MDHEN, CDR2 SYDVKM. J gave up 3 bases and V 7 bases, and 7 bases lay outside the gene matches. CDR3 nucleotides: TGTGCCAGCAAGTTTCGACTAGCTACAGATACGCAGTATTTT. Protein: CASKFRLATDTQYF.

This chain links TRBV28 with TRBJ2-3; either TRBD1 or TRBD2 may fit D (5 bases each). Germline CDR1 MDHEN, CDR2 SYDVKM. The CDR3 is 12 amino acids. V was trimmed by 6 bases and J by 10 bases, leaving 14 bases between them. Here the CDR3 reads CASSPWDRSQYF. The CDR3 DNA is TGTGCCAGCAGCCCGTGGGACCGGTCGCAGTATTTT.

This chain links TRBV5-4 with TRBJ2-3; TRBD1 or TRBD2 may be the D gene (7 bases each). CDR3 length: 12 amino acids. CDR1 and CDR2 from the germline V gene are SGHNT and YYREEE (reference sequence). Between the trimmed V and J ends, which lost 8 bases and 6 bases, there was a span of 13 bases. CDR3 protein: CASQGGPDTQYF. As DNA, the CDR3 is TGTGCCAGTCAGGGGGGGCCTGATACGCAGTATTTT.

The V and J genes are TRBV9 and TRBJ2-2, with 7 bases aligning to TRBD1. The CDR3 is made up of 16 amino acids. After removal of 4 bases from V and 4 bases from J, the junction contained 10 bases not matched to a gene. CDR1 SGDLS and CDR2 YYNGEE come from the germline V gene. For the CDR3, the DNA is TGTGCCAGCAGCCCGCCGACAGGGCTAAGCACCGGGGAGCTGTTTTTT. Amino acid sequence: CASSPPTGLSTGELFF.

With respect to this clone: This CDR3 is also generated by other DNA sequences in the sample. The gene calls are TRBV5-1 and TRBJ2-7; D is uncertain. CDR1 and CDR2 (germline): SGHRS, YFSETQ. The CDR3 is 13 amino acids. Trimming shortened V by 0 bases and J by 2 bases, and 6 bases separated the two germline ends. CDR3 coding DNA: TGCGCCAGCAGCTTGGAACTGGCCTACGAGCAGTACTTC. The encoded protein is CASSLELAYEQYF.

The J gene is TRBJ2-3, the V gene TRBV9; 7 nucleotides match TRBD1. CDR3 size: 16 residues. Trimming cost V 2 bases and J 5 bases; bases outside gene matches: 11. Germline lookup yields CDR1 SGDLS and CDR2 YYNGEE. The CDR3 loop reads CASSVRGGPGGDTQYF. The CDR3 DNA reads as TGTGCCAGCAGCGTGAGGGGCGGCCCAGGGGGAGATACGCAGTATTTT.

This chain links TRBV2 with TRBJ1-2; D not resolved. CDR1 and CDR2 (germline): SNHLY, FYNNEI. The CDR3 contains 15 residues. Deletions cut 6 bases from V and 3 bases from J, with 17 bases between. CDR3 loop: CASRSRSHRDYGYTF. The DNA for the CDR3 is TGTGCCAGCAGGAGCCGTTCACACCGGGACTATGGCTACACCTTC.

The chain is built from TRBV5-6 and TRBJ2-7; 7 positions match TRBD2. The CDR3 has 16 residues. The germline gives CDR1 SGHDT, CDR2 YYEEEE. V shed 0 bases, J shed 0 bases, and the junction held 6 bases outside the gene matches. CDR3 DNA sequence: TGTGCCAGCAGCTTGGGGTGGCGGGAGCCCTCCTACGAGCAGTACTTC. It encodes CASSLGWREPSYEQYF.

This rearrangement joins TRBV15 to TRBJ2-1, with D tentatively TRBD2 (6 bases). V was clipped by 3 bases and J by 4 bases, with 16 bases between them. The CDR3 is 16 residues long. The germline V gene encodes CDR1 LNHNV and CDR2 YYDKDF (reference sequence). This chain's CDR3 is CATSRGLAATYNEQFF. Written as DNA, the CDR3 is TGTGCCACCAGCAGGGGTTTAGCGGCTACATACAATGAGCAGTTCTTC.

This chain links TRBV5-5 with TRBJ1-2; D call uncertain. The CDR3 is made up of 16 amino acids. Germline values: CDR1 SGHKS, CDR2 YYEKEE (reference sequence). V shed 2 bases and J shed 10 bases, with 24 bases lying between them. CDR3 nucleotides: TGTGCCAGCAGCTTTGTTTATATCTCGGCGCTTATGGACTACACCTTC. Protein product: CASSFVYISALMDYTF.

In its sample, this clone was seen once. The chain combines TRBV27 with TRBJ1-2, with TRBD1 matching over 8 bases. The CDR3 sequence is 14 residues long. Losses at the gene ends were 6 bases for V and 4 bases for J; bases not matched to a gene: 7. CDR1 and CDR2 (germline): MNHEY, SMNVEV (reference sequence). CDR3: CASSRQGPGYGYTF. The CDR3 DNA follows: TGTGCCAGCAGCAGACAGGGGCCGGGCTATGGCTACACCTTC.

This chain uses TRBV5-1 with TRBJ1-3, with D possibly being TRBD1 (5 bases). There are 17 residues in the CDR3. The V gene's germline CDR1 is SGHRS and CDR2 YFSETQ. The ends were cut back, 3 bases at V and 0 bases at J, with 16 bases in the middle. The DNA of the CDR3 is TGCGCCAGCAGCTGGGGACGCTTATCTAGCTCTGGAAACACCATATATTTT. It is translated as CASSWGRLSSSGNTIYF.

The chain links TRBV5-3 to TRBJ2-5; weak D call: TRBD1 (5 bases). TRBV5-3 is annotated as an ORF whose role is uncertain. The CDR3 loop spans 16 amino acids. V was shortened by 1 base and J by 4 bases, with 17 bases between the two germline ends. Written as DNA, the CDR3 is TGTGCCAGAAGCTTGCCTGCAGGGTCGGAGATAGAGACCCAGTACTTC. Residues: CARSLPAGSEIETQYF.

The gene calls are TRBV5-6 and TRBJ2-3, with TRBD2 matching over 7 bases. The CDR3 runs to 15 residues. With 5 bases clipped from V and 6 bases from J, the junction kept 12 bases outside the gene matches. Germline V gene data show CDR1 as SGHDT and CDR2 as YYEEEE. CDR3 DNA sequence: TGTGCCAGCAGGGACGCGGGAGCTGGGAGGGATACGCAGTATTTT. Amino acid sequence: CASRDAGAGRDTQYF.